The 10 T cell receptor beta chains below all came from one sample that was sequenced in a study of T-cell memory formation after mild COVID-19. TCRdb itself ran the 5' RACE reads through MiXCR, one entry per CDR3 protein. The sample has approximately 350,000 distinct CDR3 sequences; 28% are singletons. The sequenced material came from PBMCs or a T cell subset sorted from them (not recorded which). These receptors all stem from an adult woman who had mild COVID-19 (a few samples of this study predate the infection). Cell type and time point are not known.

This clonotype was found a few times. The CDR3 sequence: CASSLAGTSLNEQFF. The DNA of the CDR3 is TGTGCCAGCAGCCTCGCCGGGACTAGCCTGAATGAGCAGTTCTTC. The chain uses TRBV3-1 and TRBJ2-1, with 9 positions matching TRBD2. V dropped 4 bases and J dropped 7; count of bases not matched to a gene: 8. The CDR3 runs 15 residues. Germline V gene sequence: CDR1 LGHDT, CDR2 YNNKEL (reference sequence).

This rearrangement joins TRBV24-1 to TRBJ2-3; 9 bases match TRBD1. V lost 5 bases and J lost 4; bases outside the gene matches: 18. Per the germline V gene, CDR1 is KGHDR and CDR2 is SFDVKD. The CDR3 loop spans 19 amino acids. The CDR3 region is CATSAPGDRADLFADTQYF. The CDR3 nucleotides are TGTGCCACCAGTGCCCCCGGGGACAGGGCTGATCTTTTCGCAGATACGCAGTATTTT.

This rearrangement joins TRBV24-1 to TRBJ2-5; 9 bases match TRBD1. CDR1 is KGHDR, CDR2 SFDVKD, per germline. J was trimmed by 5 bases and V by 4 bases; bases with no gene match: 7. This CDR3 has 15 residues. The CDR3 loop is CATSDPGTGSETQYF. In DNA form, the CDR3 reads TGTGCCACCAGTGACCCCGGGACAGGGTCGGAGACCCAGTACTTC.

Here the CDR3 reads CASSQGSRPGNTEAFF. The DNA for the CDR3 is TGCGCCAGCAGCCAAGGTTCTAGACCGGGGAACACTGAAGCTTTCTTT. The rearrangement joins TRBV4-1 to TRBJ1-1; no definite D call. CDR1 is MGHRA, CDR2 YSYEKL, per germline. V shed 1 base and J shed 1 base, with 13 bases lying between them. The CDR3 consists of 16 residues.

This clonotype showed up just a few times. V usage is TRBV7-3 and J usage is TRBJ2-2; 11 bases align to TRBD2. V was clipped by 5 bases and J by 4 bases; unmatched bases: 6. The CDR3 length is 16 residues. Germline loops: CDR1 SGHTA, CDR2 FQGTGA. CDR3 sequence (DNA): TGTGCCAGCAGCCCTCCCACTAGCGGGGGCACCGGGGAGCTGTTTTTT. Residues: CASSPPTSGGTGELFF. Looking up the rest from reference TRBV7-3 and TRBJ2-2 gives the full variable domain: GAGVSQTPSNKVTEKGKYVELRCDPISGHTALYWYRQSLGQGPEFLIYFQGTGAADDSGLPNDRFFAVRPEGSVSTLKIQRTERGDSAVYLCASSPPTSGGTGELFFGEGSRLTVL.

This clonotype showed up just a few times. The V and J genes are TRBV12-3 or TRBV12-4 and TRBJ2-7; D is uncertain. This CDR3 is 11 amino acids long. Trimming took 4 bases from V and 7 from J, leaving 8 bases between them. The CDR3 region is CASSSASEQYF. The CDR3 DNA is TGTGCCAGCAGTTCCGCCAGTGAGCAGTACTTC.

This clonotype has a handful of counts. This chain joins TRBV9 and TRBJ1-1; TRBD1 matches at 9 bases. There are 14 residues in the CDR3. After removal of 0 bases from V and 5 bases from J, the junction contained 2 bases not matched to a gene. Germline V gene lookup returns CDR1 SGDLS and CDR2 YYNGEE. The CDR3 DNA sequence: TGTGCCAGCAGCGTAGCGGACAGGGGAACTGAAGCTTTCTTT. Translating gives CASSVADRGTEAFF.

The table lists this clonotype with a few counts. The chain combines TRBV9 with TRBJ2-1; possible D gene TRBD2, 6 bases. Germline V gene lookup returns CDR1 SGDLS and CDR2 YYNGEE. The V and J ends lost 0 bases and 2 bases respectively, with 9 bases between them. CDR3 length: 15 amino acids. The CDR3 sequence: CASSVARGTYNEQFF. The CDR3 DNA reads as TGTGCCAGCAGCGTAGCTCGGGGGACCTACAATGAGCAGTTCTTC.

This clonotype was detected only a few times. The chain has TRBV5-1 and TRBJ2-5; D not resolved. CDR1 is SGHRS and CDR2 is YFSETQ in the germline V gene. V dropped 4 bases and J dropped 3 bases, with 10 bases sitting between them. The CDR3 is made up of 13 amino acids. The CDR3 protein is CASSGLVEETQYF. The CDR3 DNA sequence: TGCGCCAGCAGCGGCCTCGTGGAAGAGACCCAGTACTTC.

This clonotype was counted at least ten times. The chain uses TRBV5-1 and TRBJ2-7, with D tentatively TRBD2 (7 bases). Germline V gene data show CDR1 as SGHRS and CDR2 as YFSETQ. This CDR3 is 16 amino acids long. V lost 0 bases and J lost 1, with 14 bases in between. In DNA form, the CDR3 reads TGCGCCAGCAGCTTGGGCGGGGGCCCGACGTCCTACGAGCAGTACTTC. It specifies CASSLGGGPTSYEQYF.